Following are 24 T cell receptor beta chains from one sample sequenced in a study of Ad26.COV2.S vaccination and SARS-CoV-2 variants. Treatment given: 15 to 20 received Ad26.COV2.S at low or high dose, single or two shots; five or six received placebo; per-sample allocation not given. Samples came from day 63 after the first vaccine or placebo injection. Data came from immunoSEQ multiplex PCR; TCRdb stores just in-frame clones and leaves some out. Found here are 300,000 to 400,000 clones, around 89% of them singletons; the top ten hold approximately 5%. Sequencing used peripheral blood, obtained in a trial of Ad26.COV2.S vaccine versus placebo. Receptor source: a person aged 18-65 years who received the Ad26.COV2.S COVID-19 vaccine or a placebo.

The J gene is TRBJ1-6, the V gene TRBV7-2, with 7 nucleotides matching TRBD1. In germline, CDR1 is SGHTA, CDR2 FQGNSA. The CDR3 extends over 14 amino acids. V was pared by 2 bases and J by 8 bases, with 3 bases of the junction left unmatched. The CDR3 DNA is TGTGCCAGCAGCTTAAACAGGGGCGATTCACCCCTCCACTTT. It encodes CASSLNRGDSPLHF. Variable domain in full (rest from reference TRBV7-2 and TRBJ1-6): GAGVSQSPSNKVTEKGKDVELRCDPISGHTALYWYRQSLGQGLEFLIYFQGNSAPDKSGLPSDRFSAERTGGSVSTLTIQRTQQEDSAVYLCASSLNRGDSPLHFGNGTRLTVT.

The J gene is TRBJ2-1, the V gene TRBV7-4; 7 bases fit TRBD2. The CDR3 extends over 16 amino acids. In germline, CDR1 is SGHVT, CDR2 SQSDAQ. V shed 5 bases and J 4 bases; nucleotides not matched to a gene: 11. CDR3 sequence: CASSPKGRREYNEQFF. CDR3 nucleotides: TGTGCCAGCAGCCCCAAAGGTCGGCGGGAGTACAATGAGCAGTTCTTC.

This clone occurred a few times. This chain uses TRBV2 with TRBJ1-5; no clear D. This CDR3 comprises 13 residues. Trimming removed 6 bases at V and 6 bases at J, with 12 bases between. In germline, CDR1 is SNHLY, CDR2 FYNNEI. Written as DNA, the CDR3 is TGTGCCAGCAGGAGGACGGAAGGTCAGCCCCAGCATTTT. Encoded protein: CASRRTEGQPQHF.

The V call is TRBV19, the J call TRBJ2-1, with TRBD1 matching over 7 bases. Germline loops: CDR1 LNHDA, CDR2 SQIVND (reference sequence). There are 14 residues in the CDR3. The V gene end was trimmed by 5 bases and the J gene end by 6 bases; junction bases not matched to a gene: 7. The CDR3 region has the DNA TGTGCCAGTAGTCTAAGGACAGGAGGCAATGAGCAGTTCTTC. The encoded protein is CASSLRTGGNEQFF.

The chain is built from TRBV10-3 and TRBJ2-5; D remains ambiguous. V lost 2 bases and J 2 bases, leaving 6 bases between the germline ends. The germline CDR1 and CDR2 sequences are ENHRY and SYGVKD. This CDR3 has 13 residues. The CDR3 DNA sequence: TGTGCCATCAGTGAGGTGACTCAAGAGACCCAGTACTTC. This gives the protein CAISEVTQETQYF.

The chain is built from TRBV9 and TRBJ1-2; unclear D gene. Trimming cost V 0 bases and J 0 bases, with 6 bases left between them. The CDR3 covers 14 residues. Looked up from germline, CDR1 is SGDLS and CDR2 is YYNGEE. The CDR3 spells CASSVGGSNYGYTF. For the CDR3, the DNA is TGTGCCAGCAGCGTAGGTGGGTCTAACTATGGCTACACCTTC.

The J gene is TRBJ2-3, the V gene TRBV2; 13 bases are shared with TRBD2. The CDR3 consists of 15 residues. Germline V gives CDR1 SNHLY, CDR2 FYNNEI. The trim removed 6 bases at V and 2 bases at J, leaving 2 bases unmatched. In nucleotides, the CDR3 is TGTGCCAGCAGGGGACTAGCGGGGTACACAGATACGCAGTATTTT. This gives the protein CASRGLAGYTDTQYF. The complete variable domain, with remaining parts taken from reference TRBV2 and TRBJ2-3, reads EPEVTQTPSHQVTQMGQEVILRCVPISNHLYFYWYRQILGQKVEFLVSFYNNEISEKSEIFDDQFSVERPDGSNFTLKIRSTKLEDSAMYFCASRGLAGYTDTQYFGPGTRLTVL.

The gene calls are TRBV15 and TRBJ2-1; no reliable D call. Between the trimmed V and J ends, which lost 1 base and 0 bases, there was a span of 13 bases. There are 17 residues in the CDR3. Germline-derived CDR1 and CDR2 are LNHNV and YYDKDF (reference sequence). CDR3 DNA: TGTGCCACCAGCAGAGTCGGATTCGGAAGCTCCTACAATGAGCAGTTCTTC. Translation: CATSRVGFGSSYNEQFF.

V and J are TRBV5-6 and TRBJ1-6; 7 nucleotides align to TRBD1. This CDR3 spans 17 amino acids. V was pared by 0 bases and J by 5 bases, with 8 bases of the junction left unmatched. Germline lookup yields CDR1 SGHDT and CDR2 YYEEEE. The CDR3 nucleotides are TGTGCCAGCAGCTTGGGACAGGGTGGGTTCAATAATTCACCCCTCCACTTT. Encoded protein: CASSLGQGGFNNSPLHF.

The genes are TRBV9 and TRBJ1-5; D unclear. The CDR3 extends over 14 amino acids. CDR1 is SGDLS, CDR2 YYNGEE, per germline. Trimming stripped 4 bases from V and 2 bases from J, with 10 bases between. In DNA, the CDR3 is TGTGCCAGCAGCCGCTCATCAGGCAATCAGCCCCAGCATTTT. This codes for CASSRSSGNQPQHF. Filled out from reference TRBV9 and TRBJ1-5, the complete variable domain reads DSGVTQTPKHLITATGQRVTLRCSPRSGDLSVYWYQQSLDQGLQFLIQYYNGEERAKGNILERFSAQQFPDLHSELNLSSLELGDSALYFCASSRSSGNQPQHFGDGTRLSIL.

This sequence joins TRBV28 and TRBJ1-5; TRBD1 aligns across 8 bases. CDR3 size: 16 residues. The germline V gene encodes CDR1 MDHEN and CDR2 SYDVKM. Trimming cost V 1 base and J 5 bases; bases outside gene matches: 7. The CDR3 DNA reads as TGTGCCAGCAGTTTATTCAGGGGGCTTTTATATCAGCCCCAGCATTTT. Amino acid sequence: CASSLFRGLLYQPQHF.

The sample holds a few counts of this clone. The J gene is TRBJ1-1, the V gene TRBV10-3; D is unclear. The CDR3 consists of 14 residues. Germline CDR1 reads ENHRY; CDR2 reads SYGVKD. V was clipped by 4 bases and J by 1 base, with 10 bases between them. CDR3 residues: CAISVQGGNTEAFF. The CDR3 DNA reads as TGTGCCATCAGTGTTCAAGGCGGGAACACTGAAGCTTTCTTT.

The J gene is TRBJ2-7, the V gene TRBV27, with TRBD1 as a possible D gene (7 bases). The germline CDR1 and CDR2 sequences are MNHEY and SMNVEV (reference sequence). V was cut by 2 bases and J by 0 bases, with 14 bases left in between. This CDR3 contains 16 residues. The DNA for the CDR3 is TGTGCCAGCAGTTTACGGGGGACAGTACGCTCCTACGAGCAGTACTTC. It specifies CASSLRGTVRSYEQYF.

This clone came up once. V is TRBV7-8 and J is TRBJ2-6, with D unclear. V was trimmed by 3 bases and J by 1 base, leaving 4 bases between them. The CDR3 length is 14 residues. CDR1 SGHVS and CDR2 FQNEAQ come from the germline V gene. CDR3 protein: CASSFLSGANVLTF. In DNA form, the CDR3 reads TGTGCCAGCAGCTTTTTGTCTGGGGCCAACGTCCTGACTTTC.

This clone was seen more than once but under ten times. The CDR3 DNA reads as TGTGCCAGCAGTACGACAGGGGGCACTGAAGCTTTCTTT. Translating gives CASSTTGGTEAFF. V usage is TRBV6-6 and J usage is TRBJ1-1, with TRBD1 matching over 9 bases. Germline V lookup: CDR1 MNHNY, CDR2 SVGAGI (reference sequence). With V trimmed by 5 bases and J by 4 bases, 2 bases remained unmatched. The CDR3 length is 13 residues.

The gene calls are TRBV5-1 and TRBJ1-3; D is uncertain. Trimming removed 0 bases from V and 0 bases from J, with 16 bases in between. Germline CDR1 SGHRS, CDR2 YFSETQ. This CDR3 is built from 18 residues. CDR3: CASSLEGWGTDSGNTIYF. DNA of the CDR3: TGCGCCAGCAGCTTGGAGGGTTGGGGAACTGACTCTGGAAACACCATATATTTT.

The chain couples TRBV18 to TRBJ1-1; D is unclear. Germline CDR1 is KGHSH and CDR2 is LQKENI. Trimming left V 0 bases short and J 7 bases short, with 6 bases between. The length of the CDR3 is 12 residues. CDR3 loop: CASSPPKGEAFF. The CDR3 DNA reads TGTGCCAGCTCACCACCGAAGGGTGAAGCTTTCTTT. Drawing the rest from reference TRBV18 and TRBJ1-1, the complete variable domain is NAGVMQNPRHLVRRRGQEARLRCSPMKGHSHVYWYRQLPEEGLKFMVYLQKENIIDESGMPKERFSAEFPKEGPSILRIQQVVRGDSAAYFCASSPPKGEAFFGQGTRLTVV.

The chain has TRBV9 and TRBJ2-1, with 9 bases identical to TRBD2. CDR1 and CDR2 from the germline V gene are SGDLS and YYNGEE. This CDR3 contains 18 residues. With V trimmed by 0 bases and J by 2 bases, 9 bases remained unmatched. The CDR3 bases are TGTGCCAGCAGCGTAGCAGGTAGCGGGGGCCGCCCCTACAATGAGCAGTTCTTC. It yields the protein CASSVAGSGGRPYNEQFF.

The chain recombines TRBV19 with TRBJ1-5; D is unclear. The CDR3 has 12 amino acids. V lost 8 bases and J lost 2, with 7 bases in between. Per the germline V gene, CDR1 is LNHDA and CDR2 is SQIVND (reference sequence). The CDR3 region has the DNA TGTGCCAGTCACCGAGGCAATCAGCCCCAGCATTTT. This encodes CASHRGNQPQHF. Supplemented by reference TRBV19 and TRBJ1-5, the full variable domain reads DGGITQSPKYLFRKEGQNVTLSCEQNLNHDAMYWYRQDPGQGLRLIYYSQIVNDFQKGDIAEGYSVSREKKESFPLTVTSAQKNPTAFYLCASHRGNQPQHFGDGTRLSIL.

J is TRBJ2-1 and V is TRBV27; D ambiguous. This CDR3 is built from 12 residues. CDR1 is MNHEY, CDR2 SMNVEV, per germline (reference sequence). The V gene lost 7 bases and the J gene lost 7 bases, with 11 bases spanning the gap. The CDR3 DNA sequence: TGTGCCAGCATGACACTGTCTAATGAGCAGTTCTTC. Protein sequence: CASMTLSNEQFF.

The V gene is TRBV20-1, the J gene TRBJ2-3; D not resolved. Looked up from germline, CDR1 is DFQATT and CDR2 is SNEGSKA (reference sequence). There are 11 residues in the CDR3. DNA of the CDR3: TGCAGCCCACTTTACCGAGATACGCAGTATTTT. It translates to CSPLYRDTQYF.

This clone has just one count. The gene calls are TRBV24-1 and TRBJ2-1, with D hard to call. V shed 4 bases and J shed 5 bases, with 14 bases lying between them. The CDR3 contains 15 residues. Germline CDR1 is KGHDR and CDR2 is SFDVKD. The CDR3 DNA reads TGTGCCACCAGTGACCTGGACCGAAACAACAATGAGCAGTTCTTC. It is translated as CATSDLDRNNNEQFF.

V usage is TRBV7-9 and J usage is TRBJ1-1, with a tentative D call TRBD1 (5 bases). Trimming shortened V by 1 base and J by 1 base, and 10 bases separated the two germline ends. The CDR3 loop spans 15 amino acids. CDR1 is SEHNR, CDR2 FQNEAQ, per germline (reference sequence). The CDR3 region has the DNA TGTGCCAGCAGCTTAGTTCCAGGGAGGAACACTGAAGCTTTCTTT. Its translation is CASSLVPGRNTEAFF. Full variable domain (rest looked up from reference TRBV7-9 and TRBJ1-1): DTGVSQNPRHKITKRGQNVTFRCDPISEHNRLYWYRQTLGQGPEFLTYFQNEAQLEKSRLLSDRFSAERPKGSFSTLEIQRTEQGDSAMYLCASSLVPGRNTEAFFGQGTRLTVV.

Only one count was recorded for this clone. The chain combines TRBV19 with TRBJ1-5; tentatively, D is TRBD1 (5 bases). CDR1 is LNHDA and CDR2 is SQIVND in the germline V gene (reference sequence). There are 15 residues in the CDR3. Trimming removed 7 bases from V and 0 bases from J, with 13 bases in between. CDR3 amino acids: CASTLGGGSNQPQHF. The CDR3 region has the DNA TGTGCCAGTACCCTAGGTGGGGGTAGCAATCAGCCCCAGCATTTT.